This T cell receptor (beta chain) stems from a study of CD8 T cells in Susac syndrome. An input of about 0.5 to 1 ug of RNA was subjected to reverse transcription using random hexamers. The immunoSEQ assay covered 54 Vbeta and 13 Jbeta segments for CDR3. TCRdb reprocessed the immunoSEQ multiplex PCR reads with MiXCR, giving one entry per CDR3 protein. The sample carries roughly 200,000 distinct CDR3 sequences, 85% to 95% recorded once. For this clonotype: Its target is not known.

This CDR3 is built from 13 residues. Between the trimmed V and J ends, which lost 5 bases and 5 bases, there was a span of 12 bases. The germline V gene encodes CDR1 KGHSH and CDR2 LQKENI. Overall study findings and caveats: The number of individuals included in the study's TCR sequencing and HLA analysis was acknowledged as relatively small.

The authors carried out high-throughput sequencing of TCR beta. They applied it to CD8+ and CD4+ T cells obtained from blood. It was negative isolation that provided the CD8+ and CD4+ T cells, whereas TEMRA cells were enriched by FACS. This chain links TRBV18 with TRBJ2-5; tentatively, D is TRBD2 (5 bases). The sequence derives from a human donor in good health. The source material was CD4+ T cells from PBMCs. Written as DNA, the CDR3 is TGTGCCAGCTCAAAGGACTTGTTGGAGACCCAGTACTTC. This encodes CASSKDLLETQYF.